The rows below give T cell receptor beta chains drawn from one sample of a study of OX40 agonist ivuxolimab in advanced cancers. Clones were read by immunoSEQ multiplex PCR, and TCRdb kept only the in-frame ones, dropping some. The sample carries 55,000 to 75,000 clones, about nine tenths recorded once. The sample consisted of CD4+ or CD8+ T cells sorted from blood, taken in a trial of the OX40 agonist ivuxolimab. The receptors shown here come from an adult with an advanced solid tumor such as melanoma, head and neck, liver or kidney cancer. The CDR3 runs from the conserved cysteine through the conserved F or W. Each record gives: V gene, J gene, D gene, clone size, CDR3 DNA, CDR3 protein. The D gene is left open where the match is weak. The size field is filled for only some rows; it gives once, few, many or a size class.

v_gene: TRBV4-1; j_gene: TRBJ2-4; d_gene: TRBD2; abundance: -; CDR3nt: TGCGCCAGCAGCCCCGAGGGACTAGCGGGAGATTACATTCAGTACTTC; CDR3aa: CASSPEGLAGDYIQYF
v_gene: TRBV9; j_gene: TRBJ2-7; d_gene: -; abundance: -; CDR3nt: TGTGCCAGCAGCGTCGGTGCGGCCGACGAGCAGTACTTC; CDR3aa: CASSVGAADEQYF
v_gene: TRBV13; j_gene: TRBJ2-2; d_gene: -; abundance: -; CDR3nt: TGTGCCAGCAGCCCTCAGGGCCACCGGGAGCTGTTTTTT; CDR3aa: CASSPQGHRELFF
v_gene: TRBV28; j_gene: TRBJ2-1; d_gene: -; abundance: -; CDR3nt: TGTGCCAGCAGTTCCCTGCAGGGGAAAGTCTACAATGAGCAGTTCTTC; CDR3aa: CASSSLQGKVYNEQFF
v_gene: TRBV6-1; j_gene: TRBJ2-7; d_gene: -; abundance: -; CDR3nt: TGTGCCAGCAGTGAGTACACGGTTTTAAGCGGAATTACCTACGAGCAGTACTTC; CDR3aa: CASSEYTVLSGITYEQYF
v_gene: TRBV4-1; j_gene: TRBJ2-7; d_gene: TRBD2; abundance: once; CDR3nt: TGCGCCAGCAGCCATAGCGGGAGAGACTACGAGCAGTACTTC; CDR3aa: CASSHSGRDYEQYF
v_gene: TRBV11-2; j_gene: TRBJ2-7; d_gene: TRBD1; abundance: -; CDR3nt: TGTGCCAGCAGCTTAGGGGACAGCTACGAGCAGTACTTC; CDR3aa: CASSLGDSYEQYF
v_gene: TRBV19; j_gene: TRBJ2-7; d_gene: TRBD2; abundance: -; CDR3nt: TGTGCCAGTAGTCCCGGTTCTAGCGGGGCATACGAGCAGTACTTC; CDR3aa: CASSPGSSGAYEQYF
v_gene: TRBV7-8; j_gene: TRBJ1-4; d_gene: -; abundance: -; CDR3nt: TGTGCCAGCAGCTCAGGGTACGAAAAACTGTTTTTT; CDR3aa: CASSSGYEKLFF
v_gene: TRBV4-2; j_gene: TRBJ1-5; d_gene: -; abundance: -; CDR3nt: TGTGCCAGCAGCTCAGGGGATAGCAATCAGCCCCAGCATTTT; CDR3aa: CASSSGDSNQPQHF
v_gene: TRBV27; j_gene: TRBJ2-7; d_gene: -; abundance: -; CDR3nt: TGTGCCAGCAGTTTCCAGGGTTGGTCCCACGAGCAGTACTTC; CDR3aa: CASSFQGWSHEQYF
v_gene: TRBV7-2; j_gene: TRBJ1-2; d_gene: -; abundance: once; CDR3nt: TGTGCCAGCAGCTTAGGGGGCATTTCGCGGGGCTACACCTTC; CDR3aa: CASSLGGISRGYTF
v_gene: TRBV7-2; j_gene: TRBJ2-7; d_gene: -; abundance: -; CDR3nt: TGTGCCAGCAGCTCTTCAGGGGCAGGGGACTCCTACGAGCAGTACTTC; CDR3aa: CASSSSGAGDSYEQYF
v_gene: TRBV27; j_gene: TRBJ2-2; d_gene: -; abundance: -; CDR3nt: TGTGCCAGCAGAAAACCTTCCCAGGGCACCGGGGAGCTGTTTTTT; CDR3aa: CASRKPSQGTGELFF
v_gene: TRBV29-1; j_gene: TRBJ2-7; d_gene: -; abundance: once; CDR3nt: TGCAGCGTAGAGGGGTTCTCCGAGCAGTACTTC; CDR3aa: CSVEGFSEQYF
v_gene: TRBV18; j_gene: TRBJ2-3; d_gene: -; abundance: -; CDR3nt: TGTGCTAGCTCACCAACGGCGGGCGGCACAGATACGCAGTATTTT; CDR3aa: CASSPTAGGTDTQYF
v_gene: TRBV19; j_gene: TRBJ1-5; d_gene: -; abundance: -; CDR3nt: TGTGCCAGTAGGTATGGCAATCAGCCCCAGCATTTT; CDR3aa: CASRYGNQPQHF
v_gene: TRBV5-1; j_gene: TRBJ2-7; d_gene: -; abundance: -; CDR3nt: TGCGCCAGCAGCTCCCAGACTAGCGAGCAGTACTTC; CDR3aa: CASSSQTSEQYF
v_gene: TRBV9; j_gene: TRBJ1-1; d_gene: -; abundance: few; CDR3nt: TGTGCCAGCAGCGTAGAGGATGTGACTGAAGCTTTCTTT; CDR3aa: CASSVEDVTEAFF
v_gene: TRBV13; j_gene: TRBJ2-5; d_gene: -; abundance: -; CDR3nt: TGTGCCAGCAGCTCCCGGGGCAACCAAGAGACCCAGTACTTC; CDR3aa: CASSSRGNQETQYF
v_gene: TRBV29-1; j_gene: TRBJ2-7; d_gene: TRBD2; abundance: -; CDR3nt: TGCAGCGTGGGTGAAGGAGCGGGAGTATCCTACGAGCAGTACTTC; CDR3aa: CSVGEGAGVSYEQYF
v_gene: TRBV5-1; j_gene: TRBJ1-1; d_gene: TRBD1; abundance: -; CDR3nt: TGCGCCAGCAGCTTCCGTCCCGGGACAGGGAACACTGAAGCTTTCTTT; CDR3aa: CASSFRPGTGNTEAFF
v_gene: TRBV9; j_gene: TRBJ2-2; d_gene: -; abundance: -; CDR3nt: TGTGCCAGCAGCGCCACAGGGGGGACTAGAAACACCGGGGAGCTGTTTTTT; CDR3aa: CASSATGGTRNTGELFF
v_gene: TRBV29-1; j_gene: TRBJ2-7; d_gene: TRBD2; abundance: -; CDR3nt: TGCAGCGTTGAAGTTGCGGGAGGCGTCTCCTACGAGCAGTACTTC; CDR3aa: CSVEVAGGVSYEQYF
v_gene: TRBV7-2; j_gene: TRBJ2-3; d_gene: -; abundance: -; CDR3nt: TGTGCCAGCAGCTTAGCGGAGCCTAGCACAGATACGCAGTATTTT; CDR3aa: CASSLAEPSTDTQYF
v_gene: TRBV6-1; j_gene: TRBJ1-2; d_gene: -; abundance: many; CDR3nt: TGTGCCAGCAGTGTAGTTTCCAGGAGGCTCGATGGCTACACCTTC; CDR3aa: CASSVVSRRLDGYTF
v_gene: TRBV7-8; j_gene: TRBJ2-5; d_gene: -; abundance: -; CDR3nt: TGTGCCAGCAGCCTCATTCGCGGGACAGAAGAGACCCAGTACTTC; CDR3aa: CASSLIRGTEETQYF
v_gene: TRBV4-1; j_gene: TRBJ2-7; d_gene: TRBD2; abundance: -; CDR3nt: TGCGCCAGCAGCCAACAGCTGGGGGGGAGCGGCGAGCAGTACTTC; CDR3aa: CASSQQLGGSGEQYF
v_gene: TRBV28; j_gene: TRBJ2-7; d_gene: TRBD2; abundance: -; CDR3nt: TGTGCCAGCAGCCTTAGCGGGAGCGGAACCTACGAGCAGTACTTC; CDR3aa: CASSLSGSGTYEQYF
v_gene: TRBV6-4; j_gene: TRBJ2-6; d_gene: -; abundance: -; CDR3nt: TGTGCCAGCAGTGGATGGCAGGGGCTCTCTGGGGCCAACGTCCTGACTTTC; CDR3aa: CASSGWQGLSGANVLTF
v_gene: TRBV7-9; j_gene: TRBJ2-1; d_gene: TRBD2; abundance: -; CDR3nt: TGTGCCAGCAGCTTAGGGGCTAGCGGGAGATACAATGAGCAGTTCTTC; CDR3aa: CASSLGASGRYNEQFF
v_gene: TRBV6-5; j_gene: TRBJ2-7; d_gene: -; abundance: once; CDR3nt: TGTGCCAGCGGGCGGCCCCTAGGTTACGAGCAGTACTTC; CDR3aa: CASGRPLGYEQYF
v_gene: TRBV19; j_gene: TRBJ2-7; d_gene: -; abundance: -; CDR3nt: TGTGCCAGTAGTAAAGACCGGGACGGTACCTACGAGCAGTACTTC; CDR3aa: CASSKDRDGTYEQYF
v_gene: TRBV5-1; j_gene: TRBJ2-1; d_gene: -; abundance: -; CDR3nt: TGCGCCAGCAGCCCGGGGGTCTCCTACAATGAGCAGTTCTTC; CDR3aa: CASSPGVSYNEQFF
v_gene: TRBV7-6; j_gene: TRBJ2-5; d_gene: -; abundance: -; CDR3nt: TGTGCCAGCAGTCCGTGGGGGGAGACCCAGTACTTC; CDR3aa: CASSPWGETQYF
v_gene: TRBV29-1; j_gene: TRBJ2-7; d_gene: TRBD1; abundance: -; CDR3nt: TGCAGCGTTGCCCCGGGACAGGGGATGTACGAGCAGTACTTC; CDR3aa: CSVAPGQGMYEQYF
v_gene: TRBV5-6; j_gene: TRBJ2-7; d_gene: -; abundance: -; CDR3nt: TGTGCCAGCAGCTTGGTCGGGACGATGTCCTACGAGCAGTACTTC; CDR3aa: CASSLVGTMSYEQYF
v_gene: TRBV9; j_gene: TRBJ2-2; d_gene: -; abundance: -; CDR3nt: TGTGCCAGCAGCCCTAGTGGAGGTTTTAATACCGGGGAGCTGTTTTTT; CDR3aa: CASSPSGGFNTGELFF
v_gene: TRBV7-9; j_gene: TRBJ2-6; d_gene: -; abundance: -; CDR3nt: TGTGCCAGCAGCTTTGGGGCCAACGTCCTGACTTTC; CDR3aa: CASSFGANVLTF
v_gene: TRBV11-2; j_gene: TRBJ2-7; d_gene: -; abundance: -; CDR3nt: TGTGCCAGCAGTGCTCGGAGCGCGGGCTACGAGCAGTACTTC; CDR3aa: CASSARSAGYEQYF